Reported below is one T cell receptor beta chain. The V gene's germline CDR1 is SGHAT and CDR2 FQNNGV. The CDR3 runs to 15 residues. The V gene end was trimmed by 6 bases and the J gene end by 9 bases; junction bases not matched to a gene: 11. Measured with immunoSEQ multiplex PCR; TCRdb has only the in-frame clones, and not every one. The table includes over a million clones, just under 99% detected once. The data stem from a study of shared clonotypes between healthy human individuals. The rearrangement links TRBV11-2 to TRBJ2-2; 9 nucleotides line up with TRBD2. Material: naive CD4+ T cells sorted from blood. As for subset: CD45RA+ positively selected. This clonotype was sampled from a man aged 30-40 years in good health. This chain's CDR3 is CASSTTSGPTRELFF. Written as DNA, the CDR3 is TGTGCCAGCAGTACCACTAGCGGGCCGACCCGGGAGCTGTTTTTT.